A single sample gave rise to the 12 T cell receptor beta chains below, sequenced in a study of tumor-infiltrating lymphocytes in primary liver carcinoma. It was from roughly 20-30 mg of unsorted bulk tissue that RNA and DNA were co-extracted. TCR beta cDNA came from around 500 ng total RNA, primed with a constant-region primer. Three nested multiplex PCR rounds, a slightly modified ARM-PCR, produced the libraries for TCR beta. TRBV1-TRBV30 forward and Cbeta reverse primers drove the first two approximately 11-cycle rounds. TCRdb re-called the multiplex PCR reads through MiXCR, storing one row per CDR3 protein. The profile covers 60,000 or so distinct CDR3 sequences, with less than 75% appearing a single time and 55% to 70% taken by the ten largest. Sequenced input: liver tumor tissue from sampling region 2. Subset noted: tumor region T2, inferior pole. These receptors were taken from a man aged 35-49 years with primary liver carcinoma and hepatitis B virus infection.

The CDR3: CASSVAPTGDTQYF. CDR3 nucleotides: TGTGCCAGCAGCGTAGCTCCCACAGGGGATACGCAGTATTTT. The chain recombines TRBV9 with TRBJ2-3; tentatively, D is TRBD1 (6 bases). The CDR3 runs to 14 residues. Trimming pared 0 bases from V and 6 bases from J, leaving 11 bases between. CDR1 is SGDLS, CDR2 YYNGEE, per germline.

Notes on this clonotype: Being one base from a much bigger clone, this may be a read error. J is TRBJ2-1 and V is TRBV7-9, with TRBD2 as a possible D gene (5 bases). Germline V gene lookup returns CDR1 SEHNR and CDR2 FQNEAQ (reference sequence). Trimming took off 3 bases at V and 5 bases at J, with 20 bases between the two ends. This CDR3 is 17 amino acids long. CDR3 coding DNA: TGTGCCAGCAGCTTTTCCTGGGCTCACGCGAGGGACAATGAGCAGTTCTTC. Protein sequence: CASSFSWAHARDNEQFF.

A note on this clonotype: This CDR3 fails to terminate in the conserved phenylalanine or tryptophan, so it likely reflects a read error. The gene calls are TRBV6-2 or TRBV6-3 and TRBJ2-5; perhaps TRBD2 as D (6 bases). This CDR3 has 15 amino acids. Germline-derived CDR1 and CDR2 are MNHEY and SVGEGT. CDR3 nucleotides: TGTACCAGCAGTGAGCTCCGGGACTTAACGGAGACCCAGTACTCC. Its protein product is CTSSELRDLTETQYS.

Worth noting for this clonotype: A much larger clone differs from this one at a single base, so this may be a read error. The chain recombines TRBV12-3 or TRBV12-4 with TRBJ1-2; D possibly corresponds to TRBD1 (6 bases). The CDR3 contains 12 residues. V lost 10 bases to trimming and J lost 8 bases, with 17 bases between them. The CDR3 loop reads CATGGHGDGYTF. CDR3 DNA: TGTGCCACCGGGGGGCATGGAGACGGCTACACCTTC.

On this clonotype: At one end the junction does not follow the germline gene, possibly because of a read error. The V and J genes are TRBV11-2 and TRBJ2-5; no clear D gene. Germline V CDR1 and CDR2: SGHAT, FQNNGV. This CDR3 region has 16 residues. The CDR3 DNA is TGTGCCAGCAGCCAAATTCCTGGCGAGGTGAAAGAGACCCAGTATTTC. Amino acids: CASSQIPGEVKETQYF. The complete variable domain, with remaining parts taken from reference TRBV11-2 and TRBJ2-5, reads EAGVAQSPRYKIIEKRQSVAFWCNPISGHATLYWYQQILGQGPKLLIQFQNNGVVDDSQLPKDRFSAERLKGVDSTLKIQPAKLEDSAVYLCASSQIPGEVKETQYFGPGTRLLVL.

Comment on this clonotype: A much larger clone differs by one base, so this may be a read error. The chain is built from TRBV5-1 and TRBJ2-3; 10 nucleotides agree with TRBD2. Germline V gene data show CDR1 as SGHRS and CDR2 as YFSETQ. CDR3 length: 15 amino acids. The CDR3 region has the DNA TGCGCCAACAGCAACGTAGCGGGAGGCGCAGATACGCAGTATTTT. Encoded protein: CANSNVAGGADTQYF.

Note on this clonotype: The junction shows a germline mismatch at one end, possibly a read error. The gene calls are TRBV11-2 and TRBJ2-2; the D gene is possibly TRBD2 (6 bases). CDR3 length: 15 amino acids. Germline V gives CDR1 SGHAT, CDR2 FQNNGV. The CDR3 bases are TGTGCCGGCAGCTTTGCGGGGTCGAGCACCGGGGAGCTGTTTTTT. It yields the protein CAGSFAGSSTGELFF. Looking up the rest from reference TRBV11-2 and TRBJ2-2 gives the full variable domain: EAGVAQSPRYKIIEKRQSVAFWCNPISGHATLYWYQQILGQGPKLLIQFQNNGVVDDSQLPKDRFSAERLKGVDSTLKIQPAKLEDSAVYLCAGSFAGSSTGELFFGEGSRLTVL.

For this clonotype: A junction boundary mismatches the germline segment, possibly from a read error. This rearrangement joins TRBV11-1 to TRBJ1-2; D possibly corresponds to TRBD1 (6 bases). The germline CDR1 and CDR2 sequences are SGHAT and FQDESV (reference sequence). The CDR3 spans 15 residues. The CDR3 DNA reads TGTGCCGGCAGCGTATCTCAGGACAGCGACTATGGCTACACCTTC. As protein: CAGSVSQDSDYGYTF. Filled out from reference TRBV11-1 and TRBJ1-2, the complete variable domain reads EAEVAQSPRYKITEKSQAVAFWCDPISGHATLYWYRQILGQGPELLVQFQDESVVDDSQLPKDRFSAERLKGVDSTLKIQPAELGDSAMYLCAGSVSQDSDYGYTFGSGTRLTVV.

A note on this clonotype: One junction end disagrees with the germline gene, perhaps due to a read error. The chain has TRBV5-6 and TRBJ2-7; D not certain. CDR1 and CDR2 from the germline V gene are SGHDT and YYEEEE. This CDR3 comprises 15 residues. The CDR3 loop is CASSPEFDNIYELYF. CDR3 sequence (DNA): TGTGCCAGCAGCCCTGAGTTCGACAATATCTACGAGCTGTACTTC.

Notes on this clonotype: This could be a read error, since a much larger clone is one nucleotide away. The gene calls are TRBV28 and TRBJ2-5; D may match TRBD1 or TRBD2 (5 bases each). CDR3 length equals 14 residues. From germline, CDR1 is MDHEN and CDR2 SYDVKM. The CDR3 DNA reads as TGTGCCAGCACCTTGAGGGGCGGACAAGAGATCCAGTACTTC. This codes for CASTLRGGQEIQYF.

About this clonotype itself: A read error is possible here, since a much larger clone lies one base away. This CDR3 is CVSSSDRDPGELFF. The DNA for the CDR3 is TGTGTCAGCAGTTCAGACAGGGATCCCGGGGAGCTGTTTTTT. The J gene is TRBJ2-2, the V gene TRBV28, with 7 bases matching TRBD1. CDR3 length: 14 amino acids. Per the germline V gene, CDR1 is MDHEN and CDR2 is SYDVKM. The full variable domain, completed using reference TRBV28 and TRBJ2-2, is DVKVTQSSRYLVKRTGEKVFLECVQDMDHENMFWYRQDPGLGLRLIYFSYDVKMKEKGDIPEGYSVSREKKERFSLILESASTNQTSMYLCVSSSDRDPGELFFGEGSRLTVL.

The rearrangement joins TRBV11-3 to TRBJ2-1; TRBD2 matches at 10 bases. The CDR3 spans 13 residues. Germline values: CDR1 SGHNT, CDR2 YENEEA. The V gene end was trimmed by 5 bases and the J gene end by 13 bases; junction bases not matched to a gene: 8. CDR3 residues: CASSVLAGTGQFF. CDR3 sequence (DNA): TGTGCCAGCAGCGTACTAGCGGGAACCGGACAGTTCTTC. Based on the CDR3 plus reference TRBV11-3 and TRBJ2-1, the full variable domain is EAGVVQSPRYKIIEKKQPVAFWCNPISGHNTLYWYLQNLGQGPELLIRYENEEAVDDSQLPKDRFSAERLKGVDSTLKIQPAELGDSAVYLCASSVLAGTGQFFGPGTRLTVL.